Listed below are T cell receptor beta chains from one sample, sequenced in a study of siplizumab effects on memory and regulatory T cells. The repertoire was sequenced with immunoSEQ multiplex PCR; TCRdb's copy has only in-frame clones and lacks some. The profile shows about 91,000 clones, more than 95% of them singletons. Sequencing was performed on naive CD4+ T cells sorted from blood. The receptor source for this set is a human donor in good health. Each CDR3 is given without its conserved first and last residue.

CDR3	V	J
ASSPVLAGVVETQY	TRBV5-4	TRBJ2-5
ASSQIANEKLF	TRBV4-1	TRBJ1-4
ASSSPGAGSLNTEAF	TRBV28	TRBJ1-1
ASSPGQERTNYGYT	TRBV18	TRBJ1-2
ASSSGTGGFYGYT	TRBV5-1	TRBJ1-2
ASNRDRTDTQY	TRBV11-2	TRBJ2-3
ASSMGQVNEKLF	TRBV19	TRBJ1-4
ASSRSRMGDEAF	TRBV11-1	TRBJ1-1
ASSLTGRDTEAF	TRBV5-1	TRBJ1-1
ASSPGQGRAGGQETQY	TRBV18	TRBJ2-5
ASSLVTDTEAF	TRBV28	TRBJ1-1
ASSRGPALEYGYT	TRBV4-1	TRBJ1-2
ASSSVAGRMGSYNEQF	TRBV5-1	TRBJ2-1
ASSVGGPEAF	TRBV9	TRBJ1-1
ASSLVQSEAF	TRBV7-2	TRBJ1-1
ASSPRTGPNEQF	TRBV28	TRBJ2-1
ASSLVEGQDGYT	TRBV7-9	TRBJ1-2
ASTKVLLMNTEAF	TRBV21-1	TRBJ1-1
ASSPDRDTGELF	TRBV6-5	TRBJ2-2
ASSSVTGEGYGYT	TRBV11-2	TRBJ1-2
ASSQVPAGGATQY	TRBV14	TRBJ2-3
ASSQVRRQDHSGANVLT	TRBV14	TRBJ2-6
ASSGTGGSQPQH	TRBV2	TRBJ1-5